This T cell receptor beta chain came from a study of blood T cell repertoires in COVID-19. Study overall: The origin of the acute and convalescent COVID-19 samples was the United States, Italy and Spain. T cells, B-cell-depleted T cells, or PBMCs supplied cDNA or gDNA.

V lost 0 bases to trimming and J lost 2 bases, with 6 bases between them. In germline, CDR1 is SGDLS, CDR2 YYNGEE. This CDR3 region has 13 residues. How the authors handled the data: Reference gene primers were amplified, and this amplification served to estimate nucleated cell counts. Generated by immunoSEQ multiplex PCR, the TCRdb table keeps only in-frame clones and is missing some. V, J and clone size are taken as reported in that table, and D and trimming were inferred from the DNA itself. This sample has over 95,000 clones, with approximately 88% found just once. Sample: peripheral blood. V is TRBV9 and J is TRBJ2-7; D unresolved. This TCR was sampled from a woman aged 35 to 49 with acute or convalescent COVID-19. As DNA, the CDR3 is TGTGCCAGCAGCGTAGATGTAGCCTACGAGCAGTACTTC. This gives the protein CASSVDVAYEQYF. Using reference TRBV9 and TRBJ2-7 for the parts outside the CDR3, the full variable domain is DSGVTQTPKHLITATGQRVTLRCSPRSGDLSVYWYQQSLDQGLQFLIQYYNGEERAKGNILERFSAQQFPDLHSELNLSSLELGDSALYFCASSVDVAYEQYFGPGTRLTVT.